Listed below are T cell receptor beta chains from one sample, sequenced in a study of blood T cells in healthy people across ages. TCRdb recomputed calls from the 5' RACE reads with MiXCR, one row per CDR3 protein. The sample lists over 1.5 million distinct CDR3 sequences; less than 50% were seen once. The sample comprised blood. The receptor set was obtained from a woman in her 40s in good health. Both conserved end residues are part of each CDR3. Each record gives: J gene, V gene, CDR3 protein.

TRBJ2-3 | TRBV4-3 | CASSQRGATDTQYF
TRBJ2-5 | TRBV3-1 | CASSQEVQRGETQYF
TRBJ2-5 | TRBV2 | CASSEEGRGRETQYF
TRBJ2-5 | TRBV18 | CASSPEGLGQETQYF
TRBJ2-5 | TRBV20-1 | CSARIREGQETQYF
TRBJ1-2 | TRBV20-1 | CSARDLRGPNYGYTF
TRBJ1-6 | TRBV7-9 | CASSLSSGLNSPLHF
TRBJ1-4 | TRBV20-1 | CSAREMGAGEKLFF
TRBJ1-2 | TRBV3-1 | CASSQDSTGDGYTF
- | TRBV28 | CASSSTTPTYEQYF
TRBJ2-1 | TRBV13 | CASSFVGQGSNEQFF
- | TRBV6-2/TRBV6-3 | CASSNSGGKTYEQYF
TRBJ2-2 | TRBV6-5 | CASSYSLVNTGELFF
TRBJ1-2 | TRBV27 | CASSLSGAAYGYTF
TRBJ1-4 | TRBV20-1 | CSASLQATNEKLFF
TRBJ2-1 | TRBV6-2/TRBV6-3 | CASRPSPGLATWSYNEQFF
TRBJ2-5 | TRBV5-1 | CASSIHLAGEQETQYF
TRBJ2-3 | TRBV27 | CASSWAGTSRVDTQYF
TRBJ2-3 | TRBV20-1 | CSAPNRGRTDMQYF
TRBJ2-5 | TRBV10-3 | CAISESGRGCCNEQYF